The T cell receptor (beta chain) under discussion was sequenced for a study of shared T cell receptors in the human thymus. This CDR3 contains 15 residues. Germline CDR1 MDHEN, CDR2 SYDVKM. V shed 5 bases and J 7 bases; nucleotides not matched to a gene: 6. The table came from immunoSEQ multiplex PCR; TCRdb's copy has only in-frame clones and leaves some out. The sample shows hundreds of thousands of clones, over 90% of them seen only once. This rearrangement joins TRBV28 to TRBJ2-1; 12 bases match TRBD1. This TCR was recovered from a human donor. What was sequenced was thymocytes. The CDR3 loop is CASSPRDRGPNEQFF. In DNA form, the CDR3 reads TGTGCCAGCAGTCCCCGGGACAGGGGGCCGAATGAGCAGTTCTTC.